These T cell receptor beta chains were read from a single sample in a study of early T cells in non-severe SARS-CoV-2 infection. TCRdb processed the 5' RACE reads anew with MiXCR; each CDR3 protein has one entry. Seen here are 25,000 to 30,000 distinct CDR3 sequences, about 6.6% observed once, and the top ten hold over 30%. The sequencing used whole blood, collected at baseline. All receptors derive from an adult who was a healthcare worker with PCR-confirmed SARS-CoV-2 infection or an uninfected control (not recorded which). The CDR3 runs from the conserved cysteine through the conserved F or W. Fields, in order: V gene, J gene, clone size, D gene, CDR3 protein, CDR3 DNA. D genes are given only for firm matches. Only some rows state a clone size, as once, few, many or a class for expanded clones.

TRBV7-2,TRBJ2-3,.,.,CASSFKGAVTQYF,TGTGCCAGCAGCTTTAAAGGGGCCGTGACGCAGTATTTT
TRBV2,TRBJ1-5,few,.,CASSEAWVYNQPQHF,TGTGCCAGCAGTGAAGCATGGGTTTACAATCAGCCCCAGCATTTT
TRBV12-3/TRBV12-4,TRBJ2-3,few,TRBD1,CASSSGGAGTDTQYF,TGTGCCAGCAGTTCAGGGGGCGCCGGCACAGATACGCAGTATTTT
TRBV10-2,TRBJ2-3,many,TRBD2,CASRSTGGARDTQYF,TGCGCCAGCAGAAGTACGGGGGGGGCGAGGGATACGCAGTATTTT
TRBV12-3/TRBV12-4,TRBJ1-1,many,.,CATCRVDRTEAFF,TGTGCCACATGCAGGGTAGATAGAACTGAAGCTTTCTTT
TRBV15,TRBJ2-5,.,.,CATSSWGQETQYF,TGTGCCACCAGCAGCTGGGGGCAAGAGACCCAGTACTTC
TRBV20-1,TRBJ2-2,many,.,CSASANTGELFF,TGCAGTGCTAGCGCGAACACCGGGGAGCTGTTTTTT
TRBV30,TRBJ1-1,many,.,CAWSKVVPNTEAFF,TGTGCCTGGAGTAAAGTGGTCCCGAACACTGAAGCTTTCTTT
TRBV5-1,TRBJ1-4,many,.,CASSSGSGQREKLFF,TGCGCCAGCAGCTCGGGTTCAGGACAACGGGAAAAACTGTTTTTT
TRBV18,TRBJ1-3,few,TRBD1,CASSPDRYSGNTIYF,TGTGCCAGCTCACCGGACAGGTACTCTGGAAACACCATATATTTT
TRBV30,TRBJ2-7,.,TRBD1,CAWAGTGGGEQYF,TGTGCCTGGGCCGGGACAGGGGGCGGCGAGCAGTACTTC
TRBV20-1,TRBJ2-7,many,TRBD2,CSAREGLAGEEQYF,TGCAGTGCTAGAGAAGGACTAGCGGGAGAGGAGCAGTACTTC
TRBV7-8,TRBJ2-2,few,TRBD1,CASSSGTGRNTGELFF,TGTGCCAGCAGCTCCGGGACAGGGAGGAACACCGGGGAGCTGTTTTTT
TRBV12-3/TRBV12-4,TRBJ1-5,many,TRBD1,CASSFGTGNFRQPQHF,TGTGCCAGCAGTTTCGGGACAGGGAATTTTCGTCAGCCCCAGCATTTT
TRBV4-2,TRBJ2-7,many,.,CASSLRDGATYEQYF,TGTGCCAGCAGCCTGCGGGACGGCGCTACCTACGAGCAGTACTTC
TRBV29-1,TRBJ2-7,few,.,CSVDRLGGSEQCF,TGCAGCGTTGACAGGCTAGGGGGAAGCGAGCAGTGCTTC
TRBV7-2,TRBJ2-5,many,.,CASSLRRGGETQYF,TGTGCCAGCAGCTTACGGAGAGGGGGTGAGACCCAGTACTTC
TRBV15,TRBJ2-3,few,.,CATASRELGDTQYF,TGTGCCACCGCCTCACGGGAGCTCGGAGATACGCAGTATTTT
TRBV2,TRBJ2-1,.,.,CASSELRDEQFF,TGTGCCAGCAGTGAACTTCGCGATGAGCAGTTCTTC
TRBV7-7,TRBJ2-1,few,TRBD1,CASSLMGQGHEQFF,TGTGCTAGCAGCTTAATGGGACAGGGGCATGAGCAGTTCTTC
TRBV12-5,TRBJ1-1,few,.,CASGLEGGTEAFF,TGTGCTAGTGGTTTGGAAGGGGGGACTGAAGCTTTCTTT
TRBV20-1,TRBJ2-5,.,.,CSARDWGETQYF,TGCAGTGCTAGAGATTGGGGGGAGACCCAGTACTTC
TRBV12-3/TRBV12-4,TRBJ2-3,many,TRBD2,CASSPGRLDTQYF,TGTGCCAGCAGTCCCGGGAGGTTGGATACGCAGTATTTT
TRBV11-2,TRBJ1-6,many,.,CASSQTVFNSPLHF,TGTGCCAGCAGCCAAACAGTGTTTAATTCACCCCTCCACTTT
TRBV7-9,TRBJ1-3,many,.,CASSSDRIVLDTIYF,TGTGCCAGCAGCTCGGACAGAATAGTTTTAGACACCATATATTTT
TRBV29-1,TRBJ2-2,many,TRBD2,CSVRTSGGPNTGELFF,TGCAGCGTTCGGACTAGCGGGGGCCCGAACACCGGGGAGCTGTTTTTT
TRBV9,TRBJ2-2,.,.,CASSARQSGATGELFF,TGTGCCAGCAGCGCCAGGCAGAGCGGAGCCACCGGGGAGCTGTTTTTT
TRBV11-2,TRBJ2-5,.,.,CASSLRTAIQETQYF,TGTGCCAGCAGCTTGCGGACAGCTATCCAAGAGACCCAGTACTTC
TRBV7-9,TRBJ2-5,few,.,CASSEGRLQETQYF,TGTGCCAGCAGCGAGGGACGGCTCCAAGAGACCCAGTACTTC
TRBV6-1,TRBJ2-7,many,.,CATTPGGSNSYEQYF,TGTGCCACCACCCCCGGGGGCAGCAATTCCTACGAGCAGTACTTC
TRBV9,TRBJ2-4,few,.,CASSDRLAKNIQYF,TGTGCCAGCAGCGATCGGTTAGCCAAAAACATTCAGTACTTC
TRBV7-8,TRBJ2-1,many,TRBD2,CASSPLLAGGGNEQFF,TGTGCCAGCAGCCCCCTCCTAGCGGGGGGCGGGAATGAGCAGTTCTTC
TRBV18,TRBJ2-7,many,TRBD1,CASSPGQPREQYF,TGTGCCAGCTCACCGGGACAGCCTCGGGAGCAGTACTTC
TRBV18,TRBJ2-5,many,.,CASSPSQGNQETQYF,TGTGCCAGCTCACCATCGCAGGGGAATCAAGAGACCCAGTACTTC
TRBV24-1,TRBJ1-1,few,TRBD1,CATSAGTGGPGTEAFF,TGTGCCACCAGCGCAGGGACAGGGGGTCCGGGAACTGAAGCTTTCTTT